This T cell receptor (beta chain) was sequenced during a study of technical replicates of blood from several donors. After removal of 0 bases from V and 7 bases from J, the junction contained 29 bases not matched to a gene. CDR1 is LGHNT and CDR2 is FRNRAP in the germline V gene. The CDR3 extends over 23 amino acids. Measured with immunoSEQ multiplex PCR; TCRdb has only the in-frame clones, and not every one. The sample shows 100,000 or so clones, about 95% of them seen only once. The sequenced sample consisted of T cells isolated from PBMCs. The sequence was collected from a human donor in good health. V is TRBV12-5 and J is TRBJ2-1; 8 bases are shared with TRBD2. In DNA, the CDR3 is TGTGCTAGTGGTTTGGTAAGGTCTGGGGATTTTCTAGCGGGTGTCCCTCAGTCTAATGAGCAGTTCTTC. Its protein is CASGLVRSGDFLAGVPQSNEQFF.